Shown below are 2 T cell receptor beta chains from a single sample sequenced in a study of CD8+ T cells in alopecia areata. Investigators isolated RNA and reverse transcribed it into cDNA to act as the sequencing template. Sequencing was performed with immunoSEQ multiplex PCR; in TCRdb, only in-frame clones are kept and a portion is missing. The data hold approximately 170,000 clones, with roughly three fifths observed a single time. Treatment indicated: oral pan-JAK inhibitor, 5-10 mg twice daily. Sequencing used CD4+ T cells sorted from blood, obtained at week 4, from a patient treated with tofacitinib. The receptors stem from a human donor with alopecia areata.

This clone occurred a few times. The chain uses TRBV2 and TRBJ2-5, with 11 positions matching TRBD2. V shed 8 bases and J 4 bases; nucleotides not matched to a gene: 0. The V gene's germline CDR1 is SNHLY and CDR2 FYNNEI. This CDR3 comprises 12 residues. The CDR3 coding sequence is TGTGCCAGCGGACTAGCGGGAGAGACCCAGTACTTC. Its protein product is CASGLAGETQYF.

This clone was picked up one time. The chain has TRBV5-1 and TRBJ2-1; possibly TRBD2 for D (6 bases). The CDR3 totals 15 residues. V was cut by 0 bases and J by 7 bases, with 14 bases left in between. CDR1 is SGHRS and CDR2 is YFSETQ in the germline V gene. CDR3 protein: CASSLVGSGLNEQFF. CDR3 nucleotides: TGCGCCAGCAGCTTGGTGGGCAGCGGGCTGAATGAGCAGTTCTTC.